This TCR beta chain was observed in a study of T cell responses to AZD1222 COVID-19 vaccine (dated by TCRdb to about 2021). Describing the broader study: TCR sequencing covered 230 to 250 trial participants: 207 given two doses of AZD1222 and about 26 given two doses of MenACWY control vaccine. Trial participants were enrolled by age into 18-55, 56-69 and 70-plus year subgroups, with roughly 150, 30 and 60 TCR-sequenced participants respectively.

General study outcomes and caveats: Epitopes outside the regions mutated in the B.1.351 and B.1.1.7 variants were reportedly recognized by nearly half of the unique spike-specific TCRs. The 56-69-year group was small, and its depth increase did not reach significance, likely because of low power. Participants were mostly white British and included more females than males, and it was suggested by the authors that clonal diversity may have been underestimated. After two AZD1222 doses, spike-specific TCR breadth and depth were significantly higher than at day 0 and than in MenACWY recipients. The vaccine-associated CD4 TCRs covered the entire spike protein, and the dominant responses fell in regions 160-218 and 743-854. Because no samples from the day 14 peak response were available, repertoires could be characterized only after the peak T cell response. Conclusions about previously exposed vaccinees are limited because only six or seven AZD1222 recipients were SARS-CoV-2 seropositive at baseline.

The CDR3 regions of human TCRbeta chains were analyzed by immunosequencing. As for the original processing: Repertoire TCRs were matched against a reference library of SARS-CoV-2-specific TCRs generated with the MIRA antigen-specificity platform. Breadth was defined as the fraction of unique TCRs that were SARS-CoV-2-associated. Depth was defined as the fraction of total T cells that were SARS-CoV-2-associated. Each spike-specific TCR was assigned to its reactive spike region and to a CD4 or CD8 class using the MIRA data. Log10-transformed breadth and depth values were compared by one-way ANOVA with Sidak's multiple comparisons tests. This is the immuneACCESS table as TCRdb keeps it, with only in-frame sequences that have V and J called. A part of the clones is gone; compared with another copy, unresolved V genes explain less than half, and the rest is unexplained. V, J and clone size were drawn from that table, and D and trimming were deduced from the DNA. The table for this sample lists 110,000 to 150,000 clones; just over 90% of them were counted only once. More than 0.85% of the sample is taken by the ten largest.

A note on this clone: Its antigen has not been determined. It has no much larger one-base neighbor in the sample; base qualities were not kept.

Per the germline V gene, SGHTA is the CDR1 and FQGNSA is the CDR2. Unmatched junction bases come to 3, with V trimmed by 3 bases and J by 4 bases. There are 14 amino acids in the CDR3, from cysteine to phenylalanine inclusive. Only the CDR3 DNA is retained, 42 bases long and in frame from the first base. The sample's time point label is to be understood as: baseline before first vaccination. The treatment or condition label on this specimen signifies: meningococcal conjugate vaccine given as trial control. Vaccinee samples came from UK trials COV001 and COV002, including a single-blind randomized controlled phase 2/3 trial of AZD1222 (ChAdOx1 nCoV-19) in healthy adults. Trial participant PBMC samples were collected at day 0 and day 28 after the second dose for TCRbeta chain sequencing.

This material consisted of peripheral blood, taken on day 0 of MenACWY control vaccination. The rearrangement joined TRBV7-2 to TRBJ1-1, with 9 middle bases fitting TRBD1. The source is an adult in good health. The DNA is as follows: TGTGCCAGCAGCTTGTCGACAGGGGGCACTGAAGCTTTCTTT. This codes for CASSLSTGGTEAFF.